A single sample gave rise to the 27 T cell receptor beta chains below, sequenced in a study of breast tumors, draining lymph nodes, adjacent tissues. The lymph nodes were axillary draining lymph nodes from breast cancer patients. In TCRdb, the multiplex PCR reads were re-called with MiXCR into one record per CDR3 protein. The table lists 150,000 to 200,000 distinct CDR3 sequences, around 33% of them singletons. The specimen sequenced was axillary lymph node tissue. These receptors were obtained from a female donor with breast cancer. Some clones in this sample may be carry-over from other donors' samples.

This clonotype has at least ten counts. As DNA, the CDR3 is TGTGCCAGCAGCCAAAGGACAGGGGTGAACACCGGGGAGCTGTTTTTT. Protein product: CASSQRTGVNTGELFF. The chain links TRBV28 to TRBJ2-2, with 9 bases fitting TRBD1. The CDR3 covers 16 residues. Germline V CDR1 and CDR2: MDHEN, SYDVKM. V trimming: 6 bases; J trimming: 1 base; junction bases outside the gene matches: 6. Drawing the rest from reference TRBV28 and TRBJ2-2, the complete variable domain is DVKVTQSSRYLVKRTGEKVFLECVQDMDHENMFWYRQDPGLGLRLIYFSYDVKMKEKGDIPEGYSVSREKKERFSLILESASTNQTSMYLCASSQRTGVNTGELFFGEGSRLTVL.

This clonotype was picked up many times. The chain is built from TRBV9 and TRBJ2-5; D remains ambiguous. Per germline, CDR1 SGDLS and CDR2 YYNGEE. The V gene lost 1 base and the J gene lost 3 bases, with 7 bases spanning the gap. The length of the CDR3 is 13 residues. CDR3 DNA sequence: TGTGCCAGCAGCGTAAGAATGGAAGAGACCCAGTACTTC. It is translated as CASSVRMEETQYF.

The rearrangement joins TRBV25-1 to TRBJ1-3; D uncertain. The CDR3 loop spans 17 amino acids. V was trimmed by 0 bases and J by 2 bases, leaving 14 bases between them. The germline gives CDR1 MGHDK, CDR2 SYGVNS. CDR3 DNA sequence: TGTGCCAGCAGTGAATACAGGTTGCTTTCTCCTGGAAACACCATATATTTT. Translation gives CASSEYRLLSPGNTIYF.

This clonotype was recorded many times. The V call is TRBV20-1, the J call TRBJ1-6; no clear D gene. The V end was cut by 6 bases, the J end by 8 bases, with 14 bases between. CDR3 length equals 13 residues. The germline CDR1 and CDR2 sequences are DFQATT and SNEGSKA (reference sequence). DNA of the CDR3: TGCAGTGCGCGGAAAGGTTTTGATTCACCCCTCCACTTT. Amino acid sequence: CSARKGFDSPLHF.

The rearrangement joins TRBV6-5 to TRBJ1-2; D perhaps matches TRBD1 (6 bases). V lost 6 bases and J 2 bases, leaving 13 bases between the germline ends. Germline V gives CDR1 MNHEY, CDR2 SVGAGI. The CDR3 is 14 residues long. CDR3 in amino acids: CASSTRQGNYGYTF. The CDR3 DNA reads TGTGCCAGCAGCACGAGGCAGGGGAACTATGGCTACACCTTC.

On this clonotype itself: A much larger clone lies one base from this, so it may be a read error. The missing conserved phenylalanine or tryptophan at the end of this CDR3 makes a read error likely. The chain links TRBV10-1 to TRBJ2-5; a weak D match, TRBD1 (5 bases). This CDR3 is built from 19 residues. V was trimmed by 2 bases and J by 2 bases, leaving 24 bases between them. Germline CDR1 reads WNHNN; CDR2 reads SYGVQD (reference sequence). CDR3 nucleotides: TGCGCCAGCAGTGAGCTCCTATGTGCCCTAAAGGGGATTCAAGAGACCCAGTACCTC. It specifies CASSELLCALKGIQETQYL.

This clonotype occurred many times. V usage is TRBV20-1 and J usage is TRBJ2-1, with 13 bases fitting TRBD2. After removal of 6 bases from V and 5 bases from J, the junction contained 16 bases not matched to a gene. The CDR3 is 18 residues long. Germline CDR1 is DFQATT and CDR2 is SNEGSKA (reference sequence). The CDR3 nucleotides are TGCAGTGCCACATCGGGACTAGCGGGAAATGAGCCCCACAATGAGCAGTTCTTC. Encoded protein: CSATSGLAGNEPHNEQFF.

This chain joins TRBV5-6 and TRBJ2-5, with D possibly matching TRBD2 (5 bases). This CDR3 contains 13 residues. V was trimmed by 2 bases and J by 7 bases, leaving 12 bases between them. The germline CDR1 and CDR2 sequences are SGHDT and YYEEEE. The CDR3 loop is CASSFVNAGTQYF. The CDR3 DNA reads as TGTGCCAGCAGCTTTGTAAACGCGGGGACCCAGTACTTC.

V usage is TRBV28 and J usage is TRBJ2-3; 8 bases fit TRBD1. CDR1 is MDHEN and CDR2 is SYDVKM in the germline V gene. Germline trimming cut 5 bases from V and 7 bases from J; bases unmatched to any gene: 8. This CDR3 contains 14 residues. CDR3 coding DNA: TGTGCCAGCAGTGATTCTAACAGGGGGTATACGCAGTATTTT. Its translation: CASSDSNRGYTQYF.

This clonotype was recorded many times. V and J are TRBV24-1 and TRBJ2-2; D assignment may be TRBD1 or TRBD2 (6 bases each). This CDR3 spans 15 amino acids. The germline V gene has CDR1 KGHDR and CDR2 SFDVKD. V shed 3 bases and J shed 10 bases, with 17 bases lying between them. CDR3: CATSDPGAGTEELFF. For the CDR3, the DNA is TGTGCCACCAGTGATCCGGGGGCAGGGACGGAGGAGCTGTTTTTT.

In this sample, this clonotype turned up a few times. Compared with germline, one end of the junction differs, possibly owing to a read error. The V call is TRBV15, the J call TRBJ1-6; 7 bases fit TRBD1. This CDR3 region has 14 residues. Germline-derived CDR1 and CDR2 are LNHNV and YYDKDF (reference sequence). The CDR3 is CVTSRGTVGSPLHF. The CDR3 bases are TGTGTCACCAGCAGGGGGACAGTGGGTTCGCCCCTCCACTTT.

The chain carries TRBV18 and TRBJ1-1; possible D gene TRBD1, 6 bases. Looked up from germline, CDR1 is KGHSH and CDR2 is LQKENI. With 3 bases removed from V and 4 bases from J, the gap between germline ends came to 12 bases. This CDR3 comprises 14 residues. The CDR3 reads CASSPNRASTEAFF. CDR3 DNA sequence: TGTGCCAGCTCACCGAACAGGGCGAGCACTGAAGCTTTCTTT.

The CDR3 region has the DNA TGCGCCAGCAGTGACGGCACAGATACGCAGTATTTT. Translating it yields CASSDGTDTQYF. V is TRBV10-2 and J is TRBJ2-3; D not resolved. The V end was cut by 3 bases, the J end by 1 base, with 2 bases between. The CDR3 runs to 12 residues. Per germline, CDR1 WSHSY and CDR2 SAAADI.

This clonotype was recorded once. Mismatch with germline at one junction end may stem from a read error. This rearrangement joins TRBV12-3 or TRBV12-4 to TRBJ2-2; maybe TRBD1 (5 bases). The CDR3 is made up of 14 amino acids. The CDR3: CASTCDSNIGELFF. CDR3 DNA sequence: TGTGCCAGCACCTGCGACAGTAACATCGGGGAGCTGTTTTTT.

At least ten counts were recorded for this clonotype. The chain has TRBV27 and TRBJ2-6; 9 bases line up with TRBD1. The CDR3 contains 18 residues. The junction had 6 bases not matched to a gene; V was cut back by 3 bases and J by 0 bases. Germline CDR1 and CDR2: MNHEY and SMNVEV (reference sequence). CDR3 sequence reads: CASSFGQGRASGANVLTF. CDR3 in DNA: TGTGCCAGCAGTTTTGGACAGGGGCGGGCCTCTGGGGCCAACGTCCTGACTTTC.

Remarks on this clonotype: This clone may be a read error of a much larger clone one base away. The CDR3 DNA reads as TGCAGTGTTAGAGATACCGGCGGACAGGCCTCCTACGAGCAGTACTTC. Its translation is CSVRDTGGQASYEQYF. The chain links TRBV20-1 to TRBJ2-7; TRBD1 aligns across 7 bases. The CDR3 is made up of 16 amino acids. Germline V gene lookup returns CDR1 DFQATT and CDR2 SNEGSKA (reference sequence).

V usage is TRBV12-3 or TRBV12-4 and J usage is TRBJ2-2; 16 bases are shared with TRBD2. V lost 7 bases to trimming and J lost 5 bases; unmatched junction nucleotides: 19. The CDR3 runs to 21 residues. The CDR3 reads CASTSPGGTSGRAVETGELFF. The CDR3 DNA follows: TGTGCCAGCACCTCCCCTGGGGGGACTAGCGGGAGGGCCGTTGAAACCGGGGAGCTGTTTTTT.

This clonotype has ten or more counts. The CDR3, as DNA: TGTGCCAGCAGTTTATTTTCCTCGGGCTACACCTTC. It translates to CASSLFSSGYTF. This sequence joins TRBV28 and TRBJ1-2; D not resolved. The CDR3 totals 12 residues. Germline CDR1 is MDHEN and CDR2 is SYDVKM. V gave up 1 base and J gave up 8 bases, with 8 bases separating them.

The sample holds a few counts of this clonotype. Here the CDR3 reads CAWSRDSKNIQYF. CDR3 sequence (DNA): TGTGCCTGGAGCAGGGACAGTAAAAACATTCAGTACTTC. The chain couples TRBV30 to TRBJ2-4; 7 bases are a match to TRBD1. J gave up 4 bases and V 3 bases, and 3 bases lay outside the gene matches. The CDR3 consists of 13 residues. Germline assignment: CDR1 GTSNPN and CDR2 SVGIG (reference sequence).

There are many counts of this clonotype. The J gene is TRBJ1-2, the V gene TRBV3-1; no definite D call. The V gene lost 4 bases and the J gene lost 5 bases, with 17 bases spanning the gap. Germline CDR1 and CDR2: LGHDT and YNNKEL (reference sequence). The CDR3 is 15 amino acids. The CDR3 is CASSPTRAPLYGYTF. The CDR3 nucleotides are TGTGCCAGCAGCCCCACCCGGGCCCCCCTTTATGGCTACACCTTC.

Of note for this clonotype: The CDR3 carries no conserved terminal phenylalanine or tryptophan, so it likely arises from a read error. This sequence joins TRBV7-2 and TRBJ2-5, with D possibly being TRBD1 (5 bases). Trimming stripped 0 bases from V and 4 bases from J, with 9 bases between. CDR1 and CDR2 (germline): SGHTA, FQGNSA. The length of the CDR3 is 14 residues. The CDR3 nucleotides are TGTGCCAGCAGCTTAGCGGGCAGGGCAGAGACCCAGTACCTC. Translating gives CASSLAGRAETQYL.

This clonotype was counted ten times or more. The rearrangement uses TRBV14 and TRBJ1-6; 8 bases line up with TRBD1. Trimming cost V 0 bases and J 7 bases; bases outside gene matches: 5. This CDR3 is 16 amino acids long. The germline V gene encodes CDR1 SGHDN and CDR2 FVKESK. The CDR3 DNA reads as TGTGCCAGCAGCCAAGATCTGGGACAGGTGAATTCACCCCTCCACTTT. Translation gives CASSQDLGQVNSPLHF. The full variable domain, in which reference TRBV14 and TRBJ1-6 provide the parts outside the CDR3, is EAGVTQFPSHSVIEKGQTVTLRCDPISGHDNLYWYRRVMGKEIKFLLHFVKESKQDESGMPNNRFLAERTGGTYSTLKVQPAELEDSGVYFCASSQDLGQVNSPLHFGNGTRLTVT.

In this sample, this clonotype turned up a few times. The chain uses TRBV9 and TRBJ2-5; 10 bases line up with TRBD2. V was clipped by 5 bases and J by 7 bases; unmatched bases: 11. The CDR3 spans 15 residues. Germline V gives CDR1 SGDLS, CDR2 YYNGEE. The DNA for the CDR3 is TGTGCCAGCAGTAGCGGGGGGTTTAAAAGAGGGACCCAGTACTTC. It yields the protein CASSSGGFKRGTQYF. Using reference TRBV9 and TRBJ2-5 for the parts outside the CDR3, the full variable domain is DSGVTQTPKHLITATGQRVTLRCSPRSGDLSVYWYQQSLDQGLQFLIQYYNGEERAKGNILERFSAQQFPDLHSELNLSSLELGDSALYFCASSSGGFKRGTQYFGPGTRLLVL.

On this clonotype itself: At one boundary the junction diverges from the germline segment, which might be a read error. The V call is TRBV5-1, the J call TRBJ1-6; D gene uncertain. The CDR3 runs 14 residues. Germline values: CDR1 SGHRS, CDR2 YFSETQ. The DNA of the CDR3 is TGCGCCAGCAGCTTGGAGGGTCTGGATTCTCCCCTCCGCTTT. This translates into CASSLEGLDSPLRF.

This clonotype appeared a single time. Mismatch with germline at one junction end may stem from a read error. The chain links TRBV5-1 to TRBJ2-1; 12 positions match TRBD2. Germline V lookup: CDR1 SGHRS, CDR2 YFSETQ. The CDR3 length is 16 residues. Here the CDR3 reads CASGLPLAGGPNEQFF. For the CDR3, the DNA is TGCGCCAGCGGCTTACCCCTAGCGGGAGGGCCGAATGAGCAGTTCTTC.

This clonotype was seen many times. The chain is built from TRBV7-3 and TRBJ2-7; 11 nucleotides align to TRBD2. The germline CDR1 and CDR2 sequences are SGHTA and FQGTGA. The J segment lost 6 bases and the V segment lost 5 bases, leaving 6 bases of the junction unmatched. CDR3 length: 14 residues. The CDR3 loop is CASSHSGGAGEQYF. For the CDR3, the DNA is TGTGCCAGCAGCCATAGCGGGGGGGCCGGCGAGCAGTACTTC.

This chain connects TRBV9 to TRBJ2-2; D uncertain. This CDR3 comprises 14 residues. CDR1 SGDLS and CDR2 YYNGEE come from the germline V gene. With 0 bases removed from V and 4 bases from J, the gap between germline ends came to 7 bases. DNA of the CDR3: TGTGCCAGCAGCGTAGGGCTGATCACCGGGGAGCTGTTTTTT. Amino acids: CASSVGLITGELFF.